This T cell receptor beta chain derives from a study of T cell changes during pregnancy in multiple sclerosis. Clones were read by immunoSEQ multiplex PCR, and TCRdb kept only the in-frame ones, dropping some. The sample includes about 100,000 clones, approximately 92% of them seen just once. J was trimmed by 6 bases and V by 6 bases; bases with no gene match: 6. The germline gives CDR1 MNHNS, CDR2 SASEGT. CDR3 length equals 14 residues. The specimen comprised peripheral blood, sampled after pregnancy. This sequence was found in a female donor with multiple sclerosis, enrolled in a pregnancy study. The rearrangement joins TRBV6-1 to TRBJ2-7; 12 bases match TRBD2. CDR3 amino acids: CASRPSGRAAEQYF. The CDR3 DNA follows: TGTGCCAGCAGACCTAGCGGGAGGGCCGCCGAGCAGTACTTC.